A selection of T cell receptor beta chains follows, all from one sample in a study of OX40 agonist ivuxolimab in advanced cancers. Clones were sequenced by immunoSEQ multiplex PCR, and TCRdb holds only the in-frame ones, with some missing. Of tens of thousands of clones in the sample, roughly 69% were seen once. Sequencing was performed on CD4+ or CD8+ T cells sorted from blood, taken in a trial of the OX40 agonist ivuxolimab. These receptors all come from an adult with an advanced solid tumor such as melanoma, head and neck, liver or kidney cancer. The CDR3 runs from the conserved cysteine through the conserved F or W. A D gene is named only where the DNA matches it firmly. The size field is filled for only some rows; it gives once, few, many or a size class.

DNA: TGTGCCAGCAGCCAACTACAGGGGGCAGGAGAGACCCAGTACTTC
CDR3: CASSQLQGAGETQYF
D: TRBD1
size: -
J: TRBJ2-5
V: TRBV4-2

DNA: TGTGCCAGCAGCCCCCCGGGGTACCGGTATGGCTACACCTTC
CDR3: CASSPPGYRYGYTF
D: -
size: -
J: TRBJ1-2
V: TRBV7-9

DNA: TGTGCCAGCAGCCCCCGGGACAGACCTAACACCGGGGAGCTGTTTTTT
CDR3: CASSPRDRPNTGELFF
D: TRBD1
size: -
J: TRBJ2-2
V: TRBV11-3

DNA: TGCGCCAGCAGGTCACCGGGGGACTATGGCTACACCTTC
CDR3: CASRSPGDYGYTF
D: -
size: many
J: TRBJ1-2
V: TRBV5-1

DNA: TGCGCCAGCAGCTTGGGAGGGCCCAGCTCCTACAATGAGCAGTTCTTC
CDR3: CASSLGGPSSYNEQFF
D: -
size: few
J: TRBJ2-1
V: TRBV5-1

DNA: TGTGCCAGCAGTTACCGGTCGGTAGGCTATGGCTACACCTTC
CDR3: CASSYRSVGYGYTF
D: -
size: -
J: TRBJ1-2
V: TRBV6-5

DNA: TGTGCCAGTAGGTTTGGGCAGACTAGCAATCAGCCCCAGCATTTT
CDR3: CASRFGQTSNQPQHF
D: -
size: -
J: TRBJ1-5
V: TRBV19

DNA: TGTGCCAGCAGTTCCGGAAGGGTCTCTGGAAACACCATATATTTT
CDR3: CASSSGRVSGNTIYF
D: -
size: -
J: TRBJ1-3
V: TRBV27

DNA: TGTGCCAGCAGTGTTCGTGACAGGGGGGGTCAGCCCCAGCATTTT
CDR3: CASSVRDRGGQPQHF
D: TRBD1
size: -
J: TRBJ1-5
V: TRBV6-5

DNA: TGTGCCAGCAGCCAACCCCCCCTCTGGACGGGCTACAGCGCGAACACCGGGGAGCTGTTTTTT
CDR3: CASSQPPLWTGYSANTGELFF
D: -
size: -
J: TRBJ2-2
V: TRBV4-2

DNA: TGTGCCAGCAGTTTATCCGGGACAGGAAGTGGCTACACCTTC
CDR3: CASSLSGTGSGYTF
D: TRBD1
size: few
J: TRBJ1-2
V: TRBV28

DNA: TGTGCCATCAGTGACCGCGGACTAGCTAATGAGCAGTTCTTC
CDR3: CAISDRGLANEQFF
D: TRBD2
size: -
J: TRBJ2-1
V: TRBV10-3

DNA: TGCAGCGTTCTAGGGTTAGATGGCTACACCTTC
CDR3: CSVLGLDGYTF
D: -
size: -
J: TRBJ1-2
V: TRBV29-1

DNA: TGTGCCAGCAGTGGACGATATGGCTACACCTTC
CDR3: CASSGRYGYTF
D: -
size: -
J: TRBJ1-2
V: TRBV28

DNA: TGTGCCAGCTCGAGTACGGGGGACACTGAAGCTTTCTTT
CDR3: CASSSTGDTEAFF
D: -
size: few
J: TRBJ1-1
V: TRBV18

DNA: TGTGCCAGCCGGGACAGGGGGGTTACCTGGGGCTACACCTTC
CDR3: CASRDRGVTWGYTF
D: TRBD1
size: few
J: TRBJ1-2
V: TRBV6-1

DNA: TGTGCCAGCAGAAGGGTGGAGAACACTGAAGCTTTCTTT
CDR3: CASRRVENTEAFF
D: -
size: once
J: TRBJ1-1
V: TRBV9

DNA: TGCAGCGTTGGTCAGGGGGTCGGGAACGAGCAGTACTTC
CDR3: CSVGQGVGNEQYF
D: TRBD1
size: -
J: TRBJ2-7
V: TRBV29-1

DNA: TGTGCCAGCAGCTCCGACAGCCGGAGTGAAAAACTGTTTTTT
CDR3: CASSSDSRSEKLFF
D: -
size: -
J: TRBJ1-4
V: TRBV7-2

DNA: TGTGCCAGCAGCGTAGTAGCGGGGGGAGAGACCCAGTACTTC
CDR3: CASSVVAGGETQYF
D: TRBD2
size: -
J: TRBJ2-5
V: TRBV9

DNA: TGTGCCAGCAGTTTACAGGGGGCACTCCTCCACTTT
CDR3: CASSLQGALLHF
D: TRBD1
size: -
J: TRBJ1-6
V: TRBV28

DNA: TGTGCCAGCTCACAAAACGGGGGGAGTCAGCCCCAGCATTTT
CDR3: CASSQNGGSQPQHF
D: -
size: -
J: TRBJ1-5
V: TRBV18

DNA: TGTGCCAGCTCACCGAGGGGGACTGAAGAGACCCAGTACTTC
CDR3: CASSPRGTEETQYF
D: -
size: -
J: TRBJ2-5
V: TRBV18

DNA: TGTGCCAGCAGCCCCCGACAGGGGAAGGCCTCCGGGGAGCTGTTTTTT
CDR3: CASSPRQGKASGELFF
D: TRBD1
size: -
J: TRBJ2-2
V: TRBV7-9

DNA: TGTGCCAGTAGTCCTAGACAGGAGATGTATGGCTACACCTTC
CDR3: CASSPRQEMYGYTF
D: -
size: -
J: TRBJ1-2
V: TRBV19

DNA: TGCGCCAGCAGCCGGGACAGACACACCGGGGAGCTGTTTTTT
CDR3: CASSRDRHTGELFF
D: TRBD1
size: -
J: TRBJ2-2
V: TRBV10-2

DNA: TGTGCCAGCAGCCGGGCCCGTAGCGGGGCCACAGATACGCAGTATTTT
CDR3: CASSRARSGATDTQYF
D: TRBD2
size: -
J: TRBJ2-3
V: TRBV11-2

DNA: TGCGCCAGCAGTCAATCTTTGGGGGGTGTATTGAGTGGCTACACCTTC
CDR3: CASSQSLGGVLSGYTF
D: -
size: -
J: TRBJ1-2
V: TRBV23-1

DNA: TGTGCCAGCAGCTTAATCCAGGGGCTCTATGGCTACACCTTC
CDR3: CASSLIQGLYGYTF
D: -
size: few
J: TRBJ1-2
V: TRBV11-3

DNA: TGTGCCACCAGCAGGGCCAGCACAGATACGCAGTATTTT
CDR3: CATSRASTDTQYF
D: -
size: -
J: TRBJ2-3
V: TRBV15

DNA: TGTGCCTGGAGTGTACGACCCAATCAGCCCCAGCATTTT
CDR3: CAWSVRPNQPQHF
D: -
size: -
J: TRBJ1-5
V: TRBV30

DNA: TGCGCCAGCAGCTTGGGCGGGGCCTTCTATGGCTACACCTTC
CDR3: CASSLGGAFYGYTF
D: -
size: -
J: TRBJ1-2
V: TRBV5-1

DNA: TGTGCCAGCAGTGTCGATCCCAGGGCTGAAGCTTTCTTT
CDR3: CASSVDPRAEAFF
D: -
size: few
J: TRBJ1-1
V: TRBV6-1

DNA: TGCAGTGTCGAAGGTAGAAACACCATATATTTT
CDR3: CSVEGRNTIYF
D: -
size: -
J: TRBJ1-3
V: TRBV20-1

DNA: TGTGCCAGCATGACAGGTGGGACTGAAGCTTTCTTT
CDR3: CASMTGGTEAFF
D: -
size: few
J: TRBJ1-1
V: TRBV28

DNA: TGTGCCAGCAGCGTAGCCGGGTTCACTGAAGCTTTCTTT
CDR3: CASSVAGFTEAFF
D: -
size: -
J: TRBJ1-1
V: TRBV9

DNA: TGTGCCAGTAGTATAGATTTTGGCAGAGGCTCACTGAACTATGGCTACACCTTC
CDR3: CASSIDFGRGSLNYGYTF
D: -
size: -
J: TRBJ1-2
V: TRBV19

DNA: TGCGCCAGCAGTCAATCGGGGAGGGTTCCCTACTTACTCGGCTACACCTTC
CDR3: CASSQSGRVPYLLGYTF
D: -
size: -
J: TRBJ1-2
V: TRBV23-1

DNA: TGTGCCAGCAGGGCCGGGACAGGGGGGAGCACAGATACGCAGTATTTT
CDR3: CASRAGTGGSTDTQYF
D: TRBD1
size: -
J: TRBJ2-3
V: TRBV2

DNA: TGCGCCAGCACCCCAGGGAGTGGGGGGCTGAACACCGGGGAGCTGTTTTTT
CDR3: CASTPGSGGLNTGELFF
D: -
size: once
J: TRBJ2-2
V: TRBV5-1

DNA: TGCGCCAGCAGCCAAGATCCGGGTGGCGAGCAGTACTTC
CDR3: CASSQDPGGEQYF
D: -
size: -
J: TRBJ2-7
V: TRBV4-1